One and the same sample provided the 31 T cell receptor beta chains below, sequenced in a study of beta chain features in type 1 diabetes. Expressed TCRB transcripts were sequenced after all isolated RNA was converted to cDNA. The table came from immunoSEQ multiplex PCR; TCRdb's copy has only in-frame clones and leaves some out. The repertoire holds hundreds of thousands of clones, with around 15% as singletons. The sample comprised naive CD4+ T cells from blood. The receptors derive from a man between 18 and 35 years old in good health.

This clone has only one observation. The J gene is TRBJ2-2, the V gene TRBV5-1; D gene unclear. Germline V lookup: CDR1 SGHRS, CDR2 YFSETQ. Deletions cut 0 bases from V and 5 bases from J, with 5 bases between. The CDR3 spans 13 residues. CDR3 in DNA: TGCGCCAGCAGCTTGGAGGTAACCGGGGAGCTGTTTTTT. It is translated as CASSLEVTGELFF.

This clone was recorded many times. The same CDR3 can be traced to other DNA sequences in this sample. This chain links TRBV4-2 with TRBJ2-7, with D hard to call. V was trimmed by 0 bases and J by 2 bases, leaving 5 bases between them. The CDR3 covers 13 residues. The V gene's germline CDR1 is LGHNA and CDR2 YNFKEQ. The CDR3 region is CASSQDRAYEQYF. CDR3 sequence (DNA): TGTGCCAGCAGCCAAGATAGGGCCTACGAGCAGTACTTC.

The genes are TRBV7-2 and TRBJ1-5; 9 bases are a match to TRBD1. Germline V gene data show CDR1 as SGHTA and CDR2 as FQGNSA. The trim removed 2 bases at V and 4 bases at J, leaving 9 bases unmatched. The CDR3 runs to 17 residues. The CDR3 spells CASSLWGTGSVNQPQHF. The CDR3, as DNA: TGTGCCAGCAGCTTATGGGGGACAGGGAGCGTTAATCAGCCCCAGCATTTT.

CDR3 loop: CASLPRGATDTQYF. The CDR3 nucleotides are TGTGCCAGCTTGCCTAGGGGAGCTACAGATACGCAGTATTTT. The V and J genes are TRBV28 and TRBJ2-3; either TRBD1 or TRBD2 may fit D (5 bases each). Per the germline V gene, CDR1 is MDHEN and CDR2 is SYDVKM. V lost 8 bases to trimming and J lost 3 bases, with 15 bases between them. The length of the CDR3 is 14 residues.

This clone was counted between two and nine times. The rearrangement joins TRBV4-2 to TRBJ1-2; TRBD1 matches at 12 bases. The CDR3 spans 15 residues. Trimming at V came to 4 bases and at J to 8 bases, leaving 8 bases not matched to a gene. Germline values: CDR1 LGHNA, CDR2 YNFKEQ. The CDR3 coding sequence is TGTGCCAGCAGCCCCGGGACAGGGGGCGCGGAAGGCTACACCTTC. It yields the protein CASSPGTGGAEGYTF.

This clone was found a few times. The chain is built from TRBV7-9 and TRBJ2-7; 7 nucleotides match TRBD1. The V gene's germline CDR1 is SEHNR and CDR2 FQNEAQ (reference sequence). V shed 4 bases and J 3 bases; nucleotides not matched to a gene: 6. The CDR3 is made up of 14 amino acids. CDR3 region: CASSSRQGIYEQYF. The CDR3 nucleotides are TGTGCCAGCAGCTCCCGACAGGGTATCTACGAGCAGTACTTC.

The gene calls are TRBV27 and TRBJ1-6; 10 nucleotides agree with TRBD1. The germline V gene has CDR1 MNHEY and CDR2 SMNVEV (reference sequence). J gave up 4 bases and V 5 bases, and 11 bases lay outside the gene matches. There are 18 residues in the CDR3. The CDR3 protein is CASSPRATGGFYNSPLHF. The CDR3 DNA is TGTGCCAGCAGTCCCCGTGCGACAGGGGGCTTTTATAATTCACCCCTCCACTTT.

The chain couples TRBV10-3 to TRBJ2-2, with TRBD2 matching 8 bases. The trim removed 7 bases at V and 6 bases at J, leaving 7 bases unmatched. The germline CDR1 and CDR2 sequences are ENHRY and SYGVKD. The length of the CDR3 is 14 residues. The DNA for the CDR3 is TGTGCCATCACCACAGCGGGAGTTTCCGGGGAGCTGTTTTTT. It is translated as CAITTAGVSGELFF.

In its sample, this clone was seen a few times. This sequence joins TRBV4-1 and TRBJ2-4; D unresolved. The germline V gene encodes CDR1 MGHRA and CDR2 YSYEKL. Trimming cost V 2 bases and J 12 bases, with 11 bases left between them. The CDR3 has 12 residues. Here the CDR3 DNA reads TGCGCCAGCAGCCAATTGGGCCAGTCTCAGTACTTC. Encoded protein: CASSQLGQSQYF.

V is TRBV28 and J is TRBJ2-3; 8 nucleotides align to TRBD1. Germline V CDR1 and CDR2: MDHEN, SYDVKM. V was clipped by 5 bases and J by 2 bases; unmatched bases: 3. The CDR3 is made up of 14 amino acids. The CDR3 loop is CASSPGQATDTQYF. The CDR3 DNA sequence: TGTGCCAGCAGTCCGGGACAGGCCACAGATACGCAGTATTTT.

The chain joins TRBV5-1 to TRBJ1-2; D ambiguous. Trimming stripped 0 bases from V and 4 bases from J, with 10 bases between. The CDR3 runs to 14 residues. The germline gives CDR1 SGHRS, CDR2 YFSETQ. The CDR3 DNA sequence: TGCGCCAGCAGCTTGGTCGTCGGAGTCTATGGCTACACCTTC. Translating gives CASSLVVGVYGYTF.

The chain is built from TRBV30 and TRBJ2-5; 8 nucleotides match TRBD1. TRBJ2-7 matches the DNA end more closely, so the J call is doubtful. The CDR3 sequence is 15 residues long. Germline CDR1 GTSNPN, CDR2 SVGIG (reference sequence). CDR3 sequence: CAWRRGGTGGGEQYF. In DNA form, the CDR3 reads TGTGCCTGGAGACGGGGTGGCACAGGGGGAGGCGAGCAGTACTTC.

The gene calls are TRBV7-2 and TRBJ1-2, with TRBD1 identical over 9 bases. J gave up 4 bases and V 1 base, and 4 bases lay outside the gene matches. The CDR3 runs 15 residues. The germline CDR1 and CDR2 sequences are SGHTA and FQGNSA. The CDR3 sequence is CASSLDRGQGYGYTF. CDR3 sequence (DNA): TGTGCCAGCAGCTTAGATCGGGGACAGGGCTATGGCTACACCTTC.

The V gene is TRBV7-9, the J gene TRBJ2-1; D call uncertain. The V gene lost 7 bases and the J gene lost 3 bases, with 7 bases spanning the gap. Germline CDR1 and CDR2: SEHNR and FQNEAQ (reference sequence). There are 12 residues in the CDR3. The CDR3 nucleotides read TGTGCCAGCACCCTGGACTACAATGAGCAGTTCTTC. Translation: CASTLDYNEQFF.

This clone was detected only a few times. The V gene is TRBV7-3, the J gene TRBJ2-5; no firm D call. This CDR3 has 13 residues. Trimming took off 5 bases at V and 1 base at J, with 8 bases between the two ends. The V gene's germline CDR1 is SGHTA and CDR2 FQGTGA. The DNA of the CDR3 is TGTGCCAGCAGCGATACCTTCCAAGAGACCCAGTACTTC. Translating it yields CASSDTFQETQYF. Variable domain in full (rest from reference TRBV7-3 and TRBJ2-5): GAGVSQTPSNKVTEKGKYVELRCDPISGHTALYWYRQSLGQGPEFLIYFQGTGAADDSGLPNDRFFAVRPEGSVSTLKIQRTERGDSAVYLCASSDTFQETQYFGPGTRLLVL.

The CDR3 is CASSHNTGDWAVVSSEQYF. In nucleotides, the CDR3 is TGCGCCAGCAGCCATAACACCGGGGACTGGGCCGTCGTCTCGAGCGAGCAGTACTTC. This chain connects TRBV4-3 to TRBJ2-7; TRBD2 might be the D (6 bases). V was cut by 3 bases and J by 6 bases, with 30 bases left in between. Germline lookup yields CDR1 LGHNA and CDR2 YSLEER. This CDR3 is 19 amino acids long.

In this sample, this clone turned up a few times. This sequence joins TRBV15 and TRBJ2-1, with D unresolved. V was clipped by 2 bases and J by 10 bases, with 12 bases between them. This CDR3 region has 13 residues. The V gene's germline CDR1 is LNHNV and CDR2 YYDKDF (reference sequence). CDR3 DNA: TGTGCCACCAGCAGATCCCTCTTAGGGGAGCAGTTCTTC. It yields the protein CATSRSLLGEQFF.

This clone was picked up a small number of times. V gene TRBV5-6 combines with J gene TRBJ2-3; a possible D gene is TRBD2 (5 bases). CDR3 size: 12 residues. Trimming took off 2 bases at V and 7 bases at J, with 8 bases between the two ends. Germline V gene sequence: CDR1 SGHDT, CDR2 YYEEEE. For the CDR3, the DNA is TGTGCCAGCAGCTTTTCGGGGAATACGCAGTATTTT. Its translation is CASSFSGNTQYF.

This clone was detected only a few times. Distinct nucleotide sequences in the sample also encode this CDR3. The V gene is TRBV15, the J gene TRBJ1-2, with 7 positions matching TRBD1. The ends lost 5 bases at V and 4 bases at J; junction bases unmatched: 4. The CDR3 consists of 13 residues. The V gene's germline CDR1 is LNHNV and CDR2 YYDKDF (reference sequence). CDR3 sequence reads: CATSVDRSYGYTF. CDR3 bases: TGTGCCACCAGCGTGGACAGGAGCTATGGCTACACCTTC.

This clone was counted only a few times. The chain joins TRBV5-4 to TRBJ2-5; D may be TRBD1 or TRBD2 (6 bases each). Germline CDR1 reads SGHNT; CDR2 reads YYREEE (reference sequence). The germline V and J ends were trimmed by 1 base and 0 bases, with 13 bases remaining between them. The CDR3 consists of 16 residues. CDR3 bases: TGTGCCAGCAGCTTGATTGGGGGGCTGTACCAAGAGACCCAGTACTTC. It translates to CASSLIGGLYQETQYF.

The V call is TRBV10-3, the J call TRBJ2-7, with unresolved D. Trimming cost V 4 bases and J 1 base, with 2 bases left between them. The length of the CDR3 is 11 residues. Germline loops: CDR1 ENHRY, CDR2 SYGVKD. Here the CDR3 DNA reads TGTGCCATCAGTGTGTCCTACGAGCAGTACTTC. Encoded protein: CAISVSYEQYF.

Only a few counts were recorded for this clone. The V gene is TRBV6-5, the J gene TRBJ1-3; possible D gene TRBD1, 6 bases. This CDR3 is 13 amino acids long. The germline gives CDR1 MNHEY, CDR2 SVGAGI. V lost 5 bases to trimming and J lost 4 bases, with 9 bases between them. In DNA, the CDR3 is TGTGCCAGCAGTACAGGGCTAGGAAACACCATATATTTT. This codes for CASSTGLGNTIYF.

This chain uses TRBV5-1 with TRBJ1-1; D is perhaps TRBD1 (6 bases). The CDR3 consists of 14 residues. Trimming cost V 7 bases and J 3 bases, with 16 bases left between them. Germline CDR1 reads SGHRS; CDR2 reads YFSETQ. The CDR3 DNA is TGCGCCAGCCGAGGAGACAGGTCCGACACTGAAGCTTTCTTT. The encoded protein is CASRGDRSDTEAFF.

The chain is built from TRBV10-3 and TRBJ2-4; 7 bases are shared with TRBD1. Germline CDR1 reads ENHRY; CDR2 reads SYGVKD. This CDR3 comprises 15 residues. Trimming removed 3 bases from V and 1 base from J; junction bases left unmatched: 3. CDR3 sequence (DNA): TGTGCCATCAGTGATGCCAGGGGGGCCAAAAACATTCAGTACTTC. It is translated as CAISDARGAKNIQYF.

The chain couples TRBV28 to TRBJ1-1, with a weak D call TRBD1 (5 bases). Trimming pared 5 bases from V and 1 base from J, leaving 20 bases between. The CDR3 sequence is 17 residues long. Germline V gene lookup returns CDR1 MDHEN and CDR2 SYDVKM. CDR3 protein: CASSPPGVGPQNTEAFF. CDR3 coding DNA: TGTGCCAGCAGTCCCCCGGGGGTGGGGCCCCAGAACACTGAAGCTTTCTTT.

This clone has just a few counts. The rearrangement links TRBV5-1 to TRBJ1-6; 7 bases line up with TRBD1. Germline-derived CDR1 and CDR2 are SGHRS and YFSETQ. Unmatched junction bases numbered 12, after V lost 3 bases and J lost 0 bases. The CDR3 totals 19 residues. Written as DNA, the CDR3 is TGCGCCAGCAGCTCGGGGGGACAGAGTGCCTCCTCCTATAATTCACCCCTCCACTTT. Translated, it gives CASSSGGQSASSYNSPLHF.

The V and J genes are TRBV6-5 and TRBJ2-3; D possibly corresponds to TRBD1 (5 bases). The V gene's germline CDR1 is MNHEY and CDR2 SVGAGI. V gave up 2 bases and J gave up 2 bases, with 14 bases separating them. The CDR3 spans 16 residues. Here the CDR3 DNA reads TGTGCCAGCAGTTACGGTAGGGGAACCTCCACAGATACGCAGTATTTT. It codes for CASSYGRGTSTDTQYF.

This clone was seen only a few times. The V gene is TRBV5-6, the J gene TRBJ2-4, with 11 bases that match TRBD1. Looked up from germline, CDR1 is SGHDT and CDR2 is YYEEEE. The CDR3 sequence is 14 residues long. Germline trimming cut 4 bases from V and 8 bases from J; bases unmatched to any gene: 5. CDR3 DNA: TGTGCCAGCAGCAAGATGGGACAGGGGGACATTCAGTACTTC. This codes for CASSKMGQGDIQYF.

This clone was observed at least ten times. The chain links TRBV7-2 to TRBJ2-5, with 7 bases lining up with TRBD1. J was trimmed by 5 bases and V by 5 bases; bases with no gene match: 5. The germline gives CDR1 SGHTA, CDR2 FQGNSA. The CDR3 is 13 residues long. For the CDR3, the DNA is TGTGCCAGCAGCCGACAGGGCGGGGAGACCCAGTACTTC. Translated, it gives CASSRQGGETQYF. The variable domain in full, with the rest retrieved from reference TRBV7-2 and TRBJ2-5, is GAGVSQSPSNKVTEKGKDVELRCDPISGHTALYWYRQSLGQGLEFLIYFQGNSAPDKSGLPSDRFSAERTGGSVSTLTIQRTQQEDSAVYLCASSRQGGETQYFGPGTRLLVL.

This clone has only a few counts. The chain combines TRBV25-1 with TRBJ2-1; either TRBD1 or TRBD2 may supply D (5 bases each). Germline values: CDR1 MGHDK, CDR2 SYGVNS. The V gene lost 5 bases and the J gene lost 8 bases, with 19 bases spanning the gap. CDR3 length: 15 amino acids. CDR3 sequence reads: CASSSPGRTRDEQFF. The CDR3 DNA is TGTGCCAGCAGTAGCCCGGGACGGACGAGGGATGAGCAGTTCTTC.

The gene calls are TRBV5-1 and TRBJ1-1, with 7 bases identical to TRBD1. Per the germline V gene, CDR1 is SGHRS and CDR2 is YFSETQ. The CDR3 loop spans 16 amino acids. After removal of 5 bases from V and 1 base from J, the junction contained 11 bases not matched to a gene. Here the CDR3 reads CASRDIKGASNTEAFF. CDR3 sequence (DNA): TGCGCCAGCAGAGACATCAAGGGGGCGTCGAACACTGAAGCTTTCTTT.